Sequencing of this T cell receptor (beta chain) was carried out in a study of vaccination effects on CD4 cells after COVID-19. TCRdb's table, derived via immunoSEQ multiplex PCR, lists solely in-frame clones and lacks some. The sample contains under 45,000 clones, under 70% of which appear only once. With respect to this clone: The antigen remains unidentified.

Study-level findings and limits: Long after vaccination, the clones induced by infection and by vaccine shrank markedly in size.

Germline loops: CDR1 LGHNA, CDR2 YSLEER. Trimming at V came to 1 base and at J to 8 bases, leaving 17 bases not matched to a gene. This CDR3 region has 19 residues. ViraFEST assay sequencing came after antigen-specific CD4+ T cells were expanded with viral peptide pools. Culturing for nine to ten days preceded CD4+ T cell isolation. Neither prior SARS-CoV-2 infection nor positive nucleocapsid antibodies were present in the vaccine recipients. V is TRBV4-3 and J is TRBJ2-1; TRBD2 matches at 10 bases. The material sequenced was CD4+ T cells from PBMCs cultured with HCoV-OC43 spike peptides, taken before COVID-19 vaccination. The subset was: HCoV-OC43 spike overlapping peptide pool stimulation. The origin of this receptor is a human donor who received a COVID-19 vaccine. CDR3 in DNA: TGCGCCAGCAGCCAAGCCTACAGCGGGGGGGCGATCTCGGGCGATGAGCAGTTCTTC. Residues: CASSQAYSGGAISGDEQFF.